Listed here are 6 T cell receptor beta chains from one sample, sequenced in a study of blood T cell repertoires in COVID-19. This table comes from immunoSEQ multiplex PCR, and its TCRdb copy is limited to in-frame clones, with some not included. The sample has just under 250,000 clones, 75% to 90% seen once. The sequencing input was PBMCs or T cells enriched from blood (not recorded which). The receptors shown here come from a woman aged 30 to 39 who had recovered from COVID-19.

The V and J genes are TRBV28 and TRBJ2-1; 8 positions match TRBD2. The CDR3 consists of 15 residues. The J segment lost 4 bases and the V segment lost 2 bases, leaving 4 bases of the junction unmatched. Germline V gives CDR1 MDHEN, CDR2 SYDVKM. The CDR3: CASSLPGGPYNEQFF. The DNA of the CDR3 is TGTGCCAGCAGTTTACCGGGAGGGCCATACAATGAGCAGTTCTTC.

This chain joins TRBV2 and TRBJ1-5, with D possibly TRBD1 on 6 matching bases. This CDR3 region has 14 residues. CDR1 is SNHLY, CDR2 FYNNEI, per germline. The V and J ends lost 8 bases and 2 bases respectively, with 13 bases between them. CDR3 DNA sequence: TGTGCCAGCTCAGGGGCGTTTGGCAATCAGCCCCAGCATTTT. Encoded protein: CASSGAFGNQPQHF.

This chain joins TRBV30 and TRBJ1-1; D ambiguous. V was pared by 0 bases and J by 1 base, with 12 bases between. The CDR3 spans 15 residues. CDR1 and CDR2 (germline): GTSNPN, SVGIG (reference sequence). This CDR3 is CAWSVIRYWNTEAFF. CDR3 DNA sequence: TGTGCCTGGAGTGTAATCCGGTACTGGAACACTGAAGCTTTCTTT. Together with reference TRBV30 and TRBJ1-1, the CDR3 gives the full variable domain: SQTIHQWPATLVQPVGSPLSLECTVEGTSNPNLYWYRQAAGRGLQLLFYSVGIGQISSEVPQNLSASRPQDRQFILSSKKLLLSDSGFYLCAWSVIRYWNTEAFFGQGTRLTVV.

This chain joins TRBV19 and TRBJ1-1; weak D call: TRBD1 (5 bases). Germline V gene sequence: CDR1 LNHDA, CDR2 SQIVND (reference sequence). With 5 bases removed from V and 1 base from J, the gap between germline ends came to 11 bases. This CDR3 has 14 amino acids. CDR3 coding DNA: TGTGCCAGTAGTTTCCAGGGTTCGAACACTGAAGCTTTCTTT. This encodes CASSFQGSNTEAFF.

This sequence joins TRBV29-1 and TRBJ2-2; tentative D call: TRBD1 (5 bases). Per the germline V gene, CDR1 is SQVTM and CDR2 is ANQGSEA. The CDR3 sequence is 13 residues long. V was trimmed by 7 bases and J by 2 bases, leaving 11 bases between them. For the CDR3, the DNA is TGCAGCGGCGACCAGGGTAACACCGGGGAGCTGTTTTTT. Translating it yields CSGDQGNTGELFF.

The CDR3 region is CASNRDSNQPQHF. CDR3 nucleotides: TGTGCCAGCAACAGGGATAGCAATCAGCCCCAGCATTTT. The genes are TRBV28 and TRBJ1-5, with TRBD1 as a possible D gene (6 bases). The CDR3 is 13 residues long. Germline V gene lookup returns CDR1 MDHEN and CDR2 SYDVKM. Trimming shortened V by 7 bases and J by 0 bases, and 7 bases separated the two germline ends. Full variable domain (rest looked up from reference TRBV28 and TRBJ1-5): DVKVTQSSRYLVKRTGEKVFLECVQDMDHENMFWYRQDPGLGLRLIYFSYDVKMKEKGDIPEGYSVSREKKERFSLILESASTNQTSMYLCASNRDSNQPQHFGDGTRLSIL.